The rows below give T cell receptor beta chains drawn from one sample of a study of cytomegalovirus exposure and HLA in healthy donors. Sequencing was performed with immunoSEQ multiplex PCR; in TCRdb, only in-frame clones are kept and a portion is missing. This table holds 200,000 or so clones, under 90% found once. The sequencing sample was made of PBMCs. The receptors originated from a boy aged 2 to 9 in good health and CMV-seronegative. Both conserved end residues are part of each CDR3. The order of the fields is CDR3 DNA, CDR3 protein, clone size, D gene, V gene, J gene. A D gene is named only where the DNA matches it firmly. Size values are once, few and many counts, or a class for expanded clones, and some rows have none.

cdr3_nt: TGTGCCAGTAGTATAGAATTGGGCGGGCCTAACTATGGCTACACCTTC
cdr3_aa: CASSIELGGPNYGYTF
clone_size: .
d_call: .
v_call: TRBV19
j_call: TRBJ1-2

cdr3_nt: TGTGCCAGCAGTGGAGAGGGGGACAGCCGGAGGGTAGGGGAGCAGTACTTC
cdr3_aa: CASSGEGDSRRVGEQYF
clone_size: .
d_call: .
v_call: TRBV6-1
j_call: TRBJ2-7

cdr3_nt: TGTGCCAGCCGCAGGCAACCCCAGGAGCCCCAGCATTTT
cdr3_aa: CASRRQPQEPQHF
clone_size: .
d_call: .
v_call: TRBV6-5
j_call: TRBJ1-5

cdr3_nt: TGTGCCAGCAAGAGACTAAGGGCCGTTGATATTAATGAAAAACTGTTTTTT
cdr3_aa: CASKRLRAVDINEKLFF
clone_size: .
d_call: .
v_call: TRBV27
j_call: TRBJ1-4

cdr3_nt: TGTGCCAGTCGCCCACAGGGGGCGGTTTACGAGCAGTACTTC
cdr3_aa: CASRPQGAVYEQYF
clone_size: .
d_call: TRBD1
v_call: TRBV19
j_call: TRBJ2-7

cdr3_nt: TGTGCCAGCAGTTTTAGCGGGGCCACAGATACGCAGTATTTT
cdr3_aa: CASSFSGATDTQYF
clone_size: once
d_call: TRBD2
v_call: TRBV27
j_call: TRBJ2-3

cdr3_nt: TGTGCCTCGGTGGGAGCCTTCACAGATACGCAGTATTTT
cdr3_aa: CASVGAFTDTQYF
clone_size: .
d_call: .
v_call: TRBV10-3
j_call: TRBJ2-3

cdr3_nt: TGTGCCAGAGGCAGACGCATTTACAGGGGAAACACAGATACGCAGTATTTT
cdr3_aa: CARGRRIYRGNTDTQYF
clone_size: few
d_call: TRBD1
v_call: TRBV5-3
j_call: TRBJ2-3

cdr3_nt: TGTGCTAGTGGAAGGCTTGCGGGCCCAATTCCTGGCTATGGCTACACCTTC
cdr3_aa: CASGRLAGPIPGYGYTF
clone_size: .
d_call: .
v_call: TRBV12-5
j_call: TRBJ1-2

cdr3_nt: TGTGCCAGCAGTCTACAGGGGTCCGTTGTCGAGCAGTACTTC
cdr3_aa: CASSLQGSVVEQYF
clone_size: .
d_call: TRBD1
v_call: TRBV6-6
j_call: TRBJ2-7

cdr3_nt: TGTGCCAGCAGCCCCCTGGACAGCAGCTCTGGAAACACCATATATTTT
cdr3_aa: CASSPLDSSSGNTIYF
clone_size: .
d_call: .
v_call: TRBV9
j_call: TRBJ1-3

cdr3_nt: TGCGCCAGCAGCCAAGGGACTATAAAAGATACGCAGTATTTT
cdr3_aa: CASSQGTIKDTQYF
clone_size: .
d_call: .
v_call: TRBV4-1
j_call: TRBJ2-3

cdr3_nt: TGCGCCAGCAGCCAAGATCGGGCAGGGGGGTCCTACGAGCAGTACTTC
cdr3_aa: CASSQDRAGGSYEQYF
clone_size: .
d_call: .
v_call: TRBV4-3
j_call: TRBJ2-7

cdr3_nt: TGTGCCAGCAGCTTTCCACAGGGGGGGGATGGCTACACCTTC
cdr3_aa: CASSFPQGGDGYTF
clone_size: .
d_call: TRBD1
v_call: TRBV7-8
j_call: TRBJ1-2

cdr3_nt: TGCGCCAGCAGCTTGGTCCTGACCGGGGAGCTGTTTTTT
cdr3_aa: CASSLVLTGELFF
clone_size: .
d_call: .
v_call: TRBV5-1
j_call: TRBJ2-2

cdr3_nt: TGTGCCAGCGGAAATTCCGGGACAGGGGCCTACGAGCAGTACTTC
cdr3_aa: CASGNSGTGAYEQYF
clone_size: few
d_call: TRBD1
v_call: TRBV6-5
j_call: TRBJ2-7

cdr3_nt: TGTGCCAGCAGCCGCACAGGGGAACACTACAATGAGCAGTTCTTC
cdr3_aa: CASSRTGEHYNEQFF
clone_size: .
d_call: TRBD1
v_call: TRBV7-8
j_call: TRBJ2-1

cdr3_nt: TGTGCCAGCAGCCGCGGTAGGGGTCCTGGGGCCAACGTCCTGACTTTC
cdr3_aa: CASSRGRGPGANVLTF
clone_size: .
d_call: .
v_call: TRBV9
j_call: TRBJ2-6

cdr3_nt: TGTTCCAGCAGCTTAACCTCTATCGGGGGGGCCACTGAAGCTTTCTTT
cdr3_aa: CSSSLTSIGGATEAFF
clone_size: .
d_call: .
v_call: TRBV7-9
j_call: TRBJ1-1

cdr3_nt: TGTGCCAGCAGTCCTAAACGCCCCTCTGCGCGGGGGGCCGGAGAGCAGTTCTTC
cdr3_aa: CASSPKRPSARGAGEQFF
clone_size: .
d_call: TRBD2
v_call: TRBV27
j_call: TRBJ2-1

cdr3_nt: TGTGCCAGCAGTTTATTCCCATCCGGACAGGGGGGTGGCTACACCTTC
cdr3_aa: CASSLFPSGQGGGYTF
clone_size: .
d_call: TRBD1
v_call: TRBV27
j_call: TRBJ1-2

cdr3_nt: TGTGCCCCCGGTCGTGGACACTATCAGCCCCAGCATTTT
cdr3_aa: CAPGRGHYQPQHF
clone_size: .
d_call: .
v_call: TRBV18
j_call: TRBJ1-5

cdr3_nt: TGTGCCAGCAGCCCGCCGGTAGCGGGGTTTTCGGATACGCAGTATTTT
cdr3_aa: CASSPPVAGFSDTQYF
clone_size: .
d_call: TRBD2
v_call: TRBV5-4
j_call: TRBJ2-3

cdr3_nt: TGTGCCAGCAGCGCCGGGGGTTACTATGGCTACACCTTC
cdr3_aa: CASSAGGYYGYTF
clone_size: .
d_call: .
v_call: TRBV9
j_call: TRBJ1-2

cdr3_nt: TGTGCCAGCAGCTTAACAGGATCTAGTTCACCCCTCCACTTT
cdr3_aa: CASSLTGSSSPLHF
clone_size: .
d_call: .
v_call: TRBV7-3
j_call: TRBJ1-6

cdr3_nt: TGCGCCAGCAGCCCCCCAGGGGGCATCGGGCAAGAGACCCAGTACTTC
cdr3_aa: CASSPPGGIGQETQYF
clone_size: few
d_call: TRBD1
v_call: TRBV4-1
j_call: TRBJ2-5

cdr3_nt: TGCGCCAGCAGCTTGGACAGGGTCTCCTACGAGCAGTACTTC
cdr3_aa: CASSLDRVSYEQYF
clone_size: .
d_call: TRBD1
v_call: TRBV4-3
j_call: TRBJ2-7

cdr3_nt: TGTGCCAGCAGCTTAGTAGGAGATGGCTACACCTTC
cdr3_aa: CASSLVGDGYTF
clone_size: .
d_call: .
v_call: TRBV7-2
j_call: TRBJ1-2

cdr3_nt: TGTGCCAGCAGCTTGATTCGGACTAGCGGCCTCTCCTACGAGCAGTACTTC
cdr3_aa: CASSLIRTSGLSYEQYF
clone_size: .
d_call: TRBD2
v_call: TRBV5-6
j_call: TRBJ2-7

cdr3_nt: TGTGCCAGCAGTTTTACAGGGGTATGGGGTTCACCCCTCCACTTT
cdr3_aa: CASSFTGVWGSPLHF
clone_size: .
d_call: TRBD1
v_call: TRBV6-5
j_call: TRBJ1-6

cdr3_nt: TGTGCCAGCAGAGTCTCCAGGGAAGAATATTACTACGAGCAGTACTTC
cdr3_aa: CASRVSREEYYYEQYF
clone_size: .
d_call: .
v_call: TRBV25-1
j_call: TRBJ2-7

cdr3_nt: TGTGCCAGCAGTGAGGAATCCAGGGTAAGGGATCAGCCCCAGCATTTT
cdr3_aa: CASSEESRVRDQPQHF
clone_size: .
d_call: .
v_call: TRBV6-1
j_call: TRBJ1-5

cdr3_nt: TGCAGTGCTAGACTCCGGTACGAGCAGTACTTC
cdr3_aa: CSARLRYEQYF
clone_size: few
d_call: .
v_call: TRBV20-1
j_call: TRBJ2-7

cdr3_nt: TGTGCCACCAGCAGAGCCGGGGGGAACACTGAAGCTTTCTTT
cdr3_aa: CATSRAGGNTEAFF
clone_size: .
d_call: .
v_call: TRBV15
j_call: TRBJ1-1

cdr3_nt: TGCGCCAGCAGCCATTTGTTCGGGGCTGGGGCCAACGTCCTGACTTTC
cdr3_aa: CASSHLFGAGANVLTF
clone_size: .
d_call: .
v_call: TRBV4-1
j_call: TRBJ2-6

cdr3_nt: TGTGCCTGGAGTTCCCCGACAGTCTACAATGAGCAGTTCTTC
cdr3_aa: CAWSSPTVYNEQFF
clone_size: .
d_call: .
v_call: TRBV30
j_call: TRBJ2-1

cdr3_nt: TGTGCCAGCAGCTTCGACAGGGACCAAGAGACCCAGTACTTC
cdr3_aa: CASSFDRDQETQYF
clone_size: .
d_call: TRBD1
v_call: TRBV7-2
j_call: TRBJ2-5